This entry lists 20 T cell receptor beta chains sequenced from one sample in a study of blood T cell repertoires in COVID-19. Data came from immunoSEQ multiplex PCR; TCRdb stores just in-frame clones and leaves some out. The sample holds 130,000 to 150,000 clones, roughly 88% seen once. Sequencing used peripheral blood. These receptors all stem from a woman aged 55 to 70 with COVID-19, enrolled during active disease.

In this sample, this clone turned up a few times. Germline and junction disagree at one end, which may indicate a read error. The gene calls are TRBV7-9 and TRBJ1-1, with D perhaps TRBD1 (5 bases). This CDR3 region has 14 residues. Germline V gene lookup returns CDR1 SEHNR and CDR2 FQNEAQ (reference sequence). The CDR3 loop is CASSPSGRSTQAFF. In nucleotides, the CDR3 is TGTGCCAGCAGCCCGTCAGGGAGGTCCACTCAAGCTTTCTTT.

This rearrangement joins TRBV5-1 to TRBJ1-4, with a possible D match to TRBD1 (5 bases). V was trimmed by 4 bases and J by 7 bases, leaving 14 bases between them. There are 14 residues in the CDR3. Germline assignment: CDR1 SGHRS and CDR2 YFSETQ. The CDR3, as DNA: TGCGCCAGCAGCGGGGGGTATGGGTCTGAAAAACTGTTTTTT. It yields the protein CASSGGYGSEKLFF.

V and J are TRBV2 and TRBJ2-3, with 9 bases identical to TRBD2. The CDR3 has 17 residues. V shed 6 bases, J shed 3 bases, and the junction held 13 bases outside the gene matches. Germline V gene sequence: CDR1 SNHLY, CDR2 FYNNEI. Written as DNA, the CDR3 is TGTGCCAGCAGGGGATTTAGCGGGGGTGAGAGAACAGATACGCAGTATTTT. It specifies CASRGFSGGERTDTQYF.

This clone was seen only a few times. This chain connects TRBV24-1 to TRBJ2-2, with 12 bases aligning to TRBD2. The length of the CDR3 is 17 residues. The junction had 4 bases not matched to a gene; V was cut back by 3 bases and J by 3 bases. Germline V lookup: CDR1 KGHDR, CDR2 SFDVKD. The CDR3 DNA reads TGTGCCACCAGTGATCCGCTAGCGGGGGGGGACACCGGGGAGCTGTTTTTT. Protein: CATSDPLAGGDTGELFF.

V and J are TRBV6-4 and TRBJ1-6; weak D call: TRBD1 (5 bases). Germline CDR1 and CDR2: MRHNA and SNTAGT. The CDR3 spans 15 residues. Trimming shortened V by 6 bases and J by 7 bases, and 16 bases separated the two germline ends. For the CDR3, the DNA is TGTGCCAGCAGCAGGGATATGGGATCCAATTCACCCCTCCACTTT. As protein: CASSRDMGSNSPLHF.

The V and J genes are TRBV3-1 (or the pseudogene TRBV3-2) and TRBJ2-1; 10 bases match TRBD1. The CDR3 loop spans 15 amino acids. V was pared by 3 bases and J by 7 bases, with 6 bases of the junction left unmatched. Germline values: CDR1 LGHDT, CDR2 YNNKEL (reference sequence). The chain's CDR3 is CASSQEDRGRNEQFF. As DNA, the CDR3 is TGTGCCAGCAGCCAGGAAGACAGGGGGCGAAATGAGCAGTTCTTC.

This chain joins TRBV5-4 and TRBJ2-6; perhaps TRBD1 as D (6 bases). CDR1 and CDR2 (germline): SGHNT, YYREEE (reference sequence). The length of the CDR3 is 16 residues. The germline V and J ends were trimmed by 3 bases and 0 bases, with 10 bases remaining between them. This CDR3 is CASSSGQLSGANVLTF. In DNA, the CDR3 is TGTGCCAGCAGCTCCGGACAGCTCTCTGGGGCCAACGTCCTGACTTTC.

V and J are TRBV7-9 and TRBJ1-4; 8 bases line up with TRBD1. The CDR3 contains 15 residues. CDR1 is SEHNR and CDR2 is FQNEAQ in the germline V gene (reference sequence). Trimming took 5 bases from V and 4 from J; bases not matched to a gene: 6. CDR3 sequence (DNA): TGTGCCAGCAGCCGAGGGACAGGCAGTAATGAAAAACTGTTTTTT. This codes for CASSRGTGSNEKLFF.

The CDR3 DNA is TGCAGCGCGGTTGGGTCACCGGGACAGGGGGTCATTAACTATGGCTACACCTTC. Translating gives CSAVGSPGQGVINYGYTF. The chain uses TRBV29-1 and TRBJ1-2; TRBD1 matches 11 bases. The CDR3 covers 18 residues. Germline CDR1 is SQVTM and CDR2 is ANQGSEA. The trim removed 7 bases at V and 1 base at J, leaving 17 bases unmatched.

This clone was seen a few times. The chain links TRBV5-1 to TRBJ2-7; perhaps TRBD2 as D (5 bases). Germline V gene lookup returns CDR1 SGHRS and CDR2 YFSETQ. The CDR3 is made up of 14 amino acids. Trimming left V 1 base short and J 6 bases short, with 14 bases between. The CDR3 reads CASSLTQTGVEQYF. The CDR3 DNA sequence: TGCGCCAGCAGCTTGACTCAAACCGGGGTCGAGCAGTACTTC.

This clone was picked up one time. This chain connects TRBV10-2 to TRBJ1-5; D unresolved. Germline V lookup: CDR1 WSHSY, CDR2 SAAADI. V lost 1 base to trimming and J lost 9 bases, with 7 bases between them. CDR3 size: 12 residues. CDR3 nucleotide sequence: TGCGCCAGCAGTGAGTTGGAGGGGCCCCAGCATTTT. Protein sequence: CASSELEGPQHF.

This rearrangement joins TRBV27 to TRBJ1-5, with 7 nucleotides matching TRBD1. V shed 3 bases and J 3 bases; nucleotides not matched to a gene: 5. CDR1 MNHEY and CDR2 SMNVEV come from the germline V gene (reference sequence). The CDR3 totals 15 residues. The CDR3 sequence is CASSLLGTDNQPQHF. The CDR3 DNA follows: TGTGCCAGCAGTTTGCTAGGGACAGACAATCAGCCCCAGCATTTT.

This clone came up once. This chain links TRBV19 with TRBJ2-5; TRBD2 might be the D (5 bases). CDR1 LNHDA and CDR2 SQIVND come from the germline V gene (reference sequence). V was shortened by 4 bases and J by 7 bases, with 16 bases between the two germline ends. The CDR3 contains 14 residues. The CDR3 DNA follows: TGTGCCAGTAGTACTCTCGGCCACGGAGGGACCCAGTACTTC. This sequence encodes CASSTLGHGGTQYF.

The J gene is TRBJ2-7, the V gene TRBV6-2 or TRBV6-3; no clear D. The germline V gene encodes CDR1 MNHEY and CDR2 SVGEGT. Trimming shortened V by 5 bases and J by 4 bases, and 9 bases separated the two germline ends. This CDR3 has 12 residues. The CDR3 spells CASSGPPYEQYF. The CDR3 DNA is TGTGCCAGCAGTGGCCCCCCGTACGAGCAGTACTTC.

In DNA, the CDR3 is TGTGCCAGCAGCTTAGGCGGCCGGTTTCTATCCTACGAGCAGTACTTC. Its translation: CASSLGGRFLSYEQYF. The V gene is TRBV5-5, the J gene TRBJ2-7; D ambiguous. Deletions cut 2 bases from V and 1 base from J, with 16 bases between. CDR3 length equals 16 residues. The germline V gene encodes CDR1 SGHKS and CDR2 YYEKEE (reference sequence).

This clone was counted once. As DNA, the CDR3 is TGCGCCAGCAGCCCTCGGCAGGGGCAGGGGCAGTTCTTC. It translates to CASSPRQGQGQFF. This sequence joins TRBV5-1 and TRBJ2-1, with a possible D match to TRBD1 (6 bases). V gave up 4 bases and J gave up 12 bases, with 17 bases separating them. CDR1 is SGHRS and CDR2 is YFSETQ in the germline V gene. The CDR3 length is 13 residues.

CDR3 residues: CASSYSSLGGYTF. In nucleotides, the CDR3 is TGTGCCAGCAGTTACTCGTCGCTAGGTGGCTACACCTTC. The chain recombines TRBV6-5 with TRBJ1-2; no clear D. Germline V gene data show CDR1 as MNHEY and CDR2 as SVGAGI. CDR3 length equals 13 residues. Between the trimmed V and J ends, which lost 0 bases and 7 bases, there was a span of 9 bases.

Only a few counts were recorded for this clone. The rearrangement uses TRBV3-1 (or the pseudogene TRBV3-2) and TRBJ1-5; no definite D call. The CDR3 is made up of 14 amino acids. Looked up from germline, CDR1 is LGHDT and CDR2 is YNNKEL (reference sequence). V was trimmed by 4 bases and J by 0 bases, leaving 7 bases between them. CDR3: CASSPQDSNQPQHF. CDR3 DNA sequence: TGTGCCAGCAGCCCGCAGGATAGCAATCAGCCCCAGCATTTT.

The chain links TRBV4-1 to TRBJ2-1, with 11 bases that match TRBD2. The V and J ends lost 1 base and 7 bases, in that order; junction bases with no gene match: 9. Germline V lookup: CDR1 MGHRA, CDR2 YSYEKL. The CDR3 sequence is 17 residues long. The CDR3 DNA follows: TGCGCCAGCAGCCAAGGGGGTAGCGGGGGGGCGAAGAATGAGCAGTTCTTC. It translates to CASSQGGSGGAKNEQFF.

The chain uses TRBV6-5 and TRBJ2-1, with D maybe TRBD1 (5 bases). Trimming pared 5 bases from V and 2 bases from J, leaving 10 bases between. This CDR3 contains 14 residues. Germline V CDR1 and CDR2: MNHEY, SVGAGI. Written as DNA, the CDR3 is TGTGCCAGCAGTAGGGGCGTAGCCTACAATGAGCAGTTCTTC. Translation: CASSRGVAYNEQFF.